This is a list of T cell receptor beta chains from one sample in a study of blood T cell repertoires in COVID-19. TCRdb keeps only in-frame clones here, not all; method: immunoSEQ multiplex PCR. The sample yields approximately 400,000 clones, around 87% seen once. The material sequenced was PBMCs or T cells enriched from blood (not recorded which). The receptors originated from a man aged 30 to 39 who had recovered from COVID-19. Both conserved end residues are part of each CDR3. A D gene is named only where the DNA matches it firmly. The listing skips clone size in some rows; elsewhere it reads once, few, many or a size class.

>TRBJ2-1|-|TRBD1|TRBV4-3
TGCGCCAGCAGCCAGGACAGGGTGGGGCCCGAGCAGTTCTTC
CASSQDRVGPEQFF
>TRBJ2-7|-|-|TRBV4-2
TGTGCCAGCAGCCAAGAAATCGGGAACGAGCAGTACTTC
CASSQEIGNEQYF
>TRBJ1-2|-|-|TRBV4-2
TGTGCCAGCAGCCAGAGACAGCTGAATACCTGGGTTGGCTACACCTTC
CASSQRQLNTWVGYTF
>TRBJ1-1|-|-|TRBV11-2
TGTGCCAGCAGCTTCAAGACAGTTAACACTGAAGCTTTCTTT
CASSFKTVNTEAFF
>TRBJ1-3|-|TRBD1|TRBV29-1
TGCAGCGTGGTGACAGGGTTCTCTGGAAACACCATATATTTT
CSVVTGFSGNTIYF
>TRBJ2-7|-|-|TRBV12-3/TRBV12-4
TGTGCCAGCAGTTTACATCGACTGGGCGAGCAGTACTTC
CASSLHRLGEQYF
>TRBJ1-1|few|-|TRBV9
TGTGCCAGCAGCGTAGCACAGGGAAGAAGACCTGAAGCTTTCTTT
CASSVAQGRRPEAFF
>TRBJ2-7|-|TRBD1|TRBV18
TGTGCCAGCTCCCCACGACAGGGTTCCTACGAGCAGTACTTC
CASSPRQGSYEQYF
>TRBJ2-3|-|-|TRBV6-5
TGTGCCAGCTCGATGACGCGGGGCACAGATACGCAGTATTTT
CASSMTRGTDTQYF
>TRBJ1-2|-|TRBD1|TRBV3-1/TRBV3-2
TGTGCCAGCAGCCACCTAATGAGGGGGCCTCGCTATGGCTACACCTTC
CASSHLMRGPRYGYTF
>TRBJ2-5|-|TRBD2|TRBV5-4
TGTGCCAGCAGTTTAGCGGGGGGCCAAGAGACCCAGTACTTC
CASSLAGGQETQYF
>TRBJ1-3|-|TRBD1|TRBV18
TGTGCCAGCTCACCAGGACAGGCGCACTCTGGAAACACCATATATTTT
CASSPGQAHSGNTIYF
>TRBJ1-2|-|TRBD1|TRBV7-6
TGTGCCAGCAGCTTAGATAGACAGGGACCGGACTATGGCTACACCTTC
CASSLDRQGPDYGYTF
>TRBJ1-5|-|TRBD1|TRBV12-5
TGTGCTAGTGGTCCACCGGGACAGGGGTTACAGCCCCAGCATTTT
CASGPPGQGLQPQHF
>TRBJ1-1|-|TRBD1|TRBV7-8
TGTGCCAGCAGCCCAGGGGGGCAGGGGGTGAACACTGAAGCTTTCTTT
CASSPGGQGVNTEAFF
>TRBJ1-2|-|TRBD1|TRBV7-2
TGTGCCAGCAGCTTAGTGGGACAGCTCTATGGCTACACCTTC
CASSLVGQLYGYTF
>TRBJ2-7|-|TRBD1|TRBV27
TGTGCAATTAGGGGGACAGGACCCTACGAGCAGTACTTC
CAIRGTGPYEQYF
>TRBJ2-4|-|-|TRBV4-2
TGTGCCAGCAGCCAAGAAAGCCGACTAGCCAAAAACATTCAGTACTTC
CASSQESRLAKNIQYF
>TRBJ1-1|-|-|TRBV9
TGTGCCAGCAGCGCCCCGGGGAATCTGAACACTGAAGCTTTCTTT
CASSAPGNLNTEAFF
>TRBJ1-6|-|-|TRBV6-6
TGTGCCAGCATCCACAGGGTAGGGGTTCGGTCACCCCTCCACTTT
CASIHRVGVRSPLHF
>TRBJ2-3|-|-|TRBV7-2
TGTGCCAGCAGCTTATATCCTAGCGCAGATACGCAGTATTTT
CASSLYPSADTQYF
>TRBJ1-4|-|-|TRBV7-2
TGTGCCAGCAGCAACGACAGGGAAAAACTGTTTTTT
CASSNDREKLFF
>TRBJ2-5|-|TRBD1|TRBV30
TGTGCCTGGAGCCGGACCGGGACAGGCGGAGAGACCCAGTACTTC
CAWSRTGTGGETQYF
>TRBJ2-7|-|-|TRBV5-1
TGCGCCAGCAGCTTGGATTGGAGCTACGAGCAGTACTTC
CASSLDWSYEQYF
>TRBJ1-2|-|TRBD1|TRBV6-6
TGTGCCAGCAGTCCAGGACAGGGGACCTATGGCTACACCTTC
CASSPGQGTYGYTF
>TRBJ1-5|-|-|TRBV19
TGTGCCAGTAGTATAGCAACGGGGGATCAGCCCCAGCATTTT
CASSIATGDQPQHF
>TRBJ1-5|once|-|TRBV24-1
TGTGCCACCAGTGACATGGGATGGGGCCTCAATCAGCCCCAGCATTTT
CATSDMGWGLNQPQHF
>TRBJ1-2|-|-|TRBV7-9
TGTGCCAGCAGCCCGACAGTGGGCTACACCTTC
CASSPTVGYTF
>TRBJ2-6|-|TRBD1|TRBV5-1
TGCGCCAGCAGCTTAGGGGGCCCACTCACTGCGGGGGCCAACGTCCTGACTTTC
CASSLGGPLTAGANVLTF
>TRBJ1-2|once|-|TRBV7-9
TGTGCCAGCAGTGACACAGGCGCTTATGGCTACACCTTC
CASSDTGAYGYTF
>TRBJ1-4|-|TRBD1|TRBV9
TGTGCCAGCAGCGTAGCCCCGGGACAGGGTGGCGAAAAACTGTTTTTT
CASSVAPGQGGEKLFF